A single sample gave rise to the 5 T cell receptor beta chains below, sequenced in a study of T-cell memory formation after mild COVID-19. TCRdb ran MiXCR on the 5' RACE reads and lists one entry per CDR3 protein. The sample includes about 340,000 distinct CDR3 sequences, roughly 20% of them seen just once. Sequencing used PBMCs or a T cell subset sorted from them (not recorded which). Receptors were obtained from a man aged 18 to 29 who had mild COVID-19 (a few samples of this study predate the infection). Cell type and time point are not known.

This clonotype has only a few counts. The chain has TRBV18 and TRBJ1-6; D ambiguous. CDR3 length: 15 amino acids. The V gene lost 3 bases and the J gene lost 10 bases, with 16 bases spanning the gap. CDR1 and CDR2 (germline): KGHSH, LQKENI. The CDR3 DNA follows: TGTGCCAGCTCACCGGGCATGAGGGTGGCATCACCCCTCCACTTT. Its protein product is CASSPGMRVASPLHF.

A remark on this clonotype: One end of the junction does not line up with germline, which may come from a read error. The J gene is TRBJ1-5, the V gene TRBV12-3 or TRBV12-4, with D hard to call. This CDR3 has 11 amino acids. Written as DNA, the CDR3 is TGTGCCAGCAGTTTTGGTCAGTCCCAGCATTTT. As protein: CASSFGQSQHF.

This rearrangement joins TRBV7-9 to TRBJ2-7, with D maybe TRBD1 (7 bases). The V and J ends lost 1 base and 6 bases respectively, with 16 bases between them. Germline V gene data show CDR1 as SEHNR and CDR2 as FQNEAQ (reference sequence). CDR3 size: 15 residues. The CDR3 is CASSLGAGGGGEQYF. CDR3 nucleotides: TGTGCCAGCAGCTTAGGAGCAGGGGGAGGAGGCGAGCAGTACTTC.

Remarks on this clonotype: A much larger clone lies one base from this, so it may be a read error. The CDR3 sequence: CASSQEGFLFNEQFF. In DNA, the CDR3 is TGCGCCAGCAGTCAAGAGGGGTTCCTCTTCAATGAGCAGTTCTTC. The chain joins TRBV23-1 to TRBJ2-1; D tentatively reads TRBD1 or TRBD2 (5 bases each). TRBV23-1 is treated as an ORF (open reading frame) with a function not yet certain. The V end was cut by 2 bases, the J end by 6 bases, with 14 bases between. CDR3 size: 15 residues.

This clonotype was picked up a small number of times. The chain's CDR3 is CASNPTGADTQYF. CDR3 sequence (DNA): TGTGCCAGCAATCCCACGGGGGCAGATACGCAGTATTTT. The genes are TRBV6-6 and TRBJ2-3; D may be TRBD2 (6 bases). V gave up 7 bases and J gave up 4 bases, with 12 bases separating them. CDR1 is MNHNY, CDR2 SVGAGI, per germline (reference sequence). This CDR3 is 13 amino acids long.